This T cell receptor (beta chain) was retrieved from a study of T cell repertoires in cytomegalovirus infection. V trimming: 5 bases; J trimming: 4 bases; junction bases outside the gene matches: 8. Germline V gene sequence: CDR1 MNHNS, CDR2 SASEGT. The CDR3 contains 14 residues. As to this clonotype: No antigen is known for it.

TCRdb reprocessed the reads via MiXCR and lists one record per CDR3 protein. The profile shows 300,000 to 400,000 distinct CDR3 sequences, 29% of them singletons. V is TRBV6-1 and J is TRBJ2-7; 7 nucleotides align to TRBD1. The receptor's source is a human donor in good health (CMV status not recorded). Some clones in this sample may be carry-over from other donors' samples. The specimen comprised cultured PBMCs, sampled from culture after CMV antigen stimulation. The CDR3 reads CASSLGDSWYEQYF. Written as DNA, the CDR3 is TGTGCCAGCAGTCTAGGGGACAGTTGGTACGAGCAGTACTTC.